This TCR beta chain originates from a study of T-cell reconstitution after alpha-beta-depleted transplantation in children. It was with unique molecular identifiers that the TCRbeta library was prepared. TCRdb reprocessed the PCR reads via MiXCR and lists one record per CDR3 protein. The sample holds about 170,000 distinct CDR3 sequences, around 10% seen once. The CDR3 runs to 15 residues. Germline CDR1 and CDR2: SGHAT and FQDESV (reference sequence). The ends were cut back, 1 base at V and 4 bases at J, with 13 bases in the middle. This clonotype was obtained from a boy aged 2 to 10 with acute myeloid leukemia, due to receive a stem cell transplant. The rearrangement uses TRBV11-1 and TRBJ1-2; D unresolved. The source was PBMCs, collected before TCRalphabeta/CD19-depleted stem cell transplant. The CDR3 loop is CASSLGGDPLYGYTF. Written as DNA, the CDR3 is TGTGCCAGCAGCTTAGGTGGAGACCCCCTCTATGGCTACACCTTC.